This T cell receptor beta chain comes out of a study of blood T cells in healthy people across ages. Study-level findings and limits: A strong correlation between TCR beta diversity and naive T cell percentage was seen.

Through a sample-barcoded 5' primer and a J-beta primer mix, a second PCR was run for roughly 6 to 11 cycles. Via MiXCR, TCRdb re-called the 5' RACE reads, giving one row per CDR3 protein. The table shows about 970,000 distinct CDR3 sequences, with roughly 50% occurring only once. Germline V gives CDR1 SGHRS, CDR2 YFSETQ. V was pared by 3 bases and J by 2 bases, with 11 bases between. There are 14 residues in the CDR3. Russia was home to the donors, healthy Caucasian individuals aged roughly 6 to 90. A minimum of 6.5 million PBMCs was isolated per sample. The extraction recovered at least 5 micrograms of total RNA per sample. With regard to this clonotype: Its specificity is unknown.

J is TRBJ1-1 and V is TRBV5-1, with D unclear. The clonotype comes from a woman aged 60-70 years in good health. Sequenced sample: blood. The CDR3 is CASSSADGNTEAFF. CDR3 nucleotide sequence: TGCGCCAGCAGCTCCGCGGACGGAAACACTGAAGCTTTCTTT.